This TCR beta chain was profiled in a study of T cells in Graves' hyperthyroidism and ophthalmopathy. V lost 4 bases, J lost 2 bases, and 7 bases stayed unmatched. Germline V gene sequence: CDR1 MGHRA, CDR2 YSYEKL. The CDR3 has 16 amino acids. Amplification yielded TCR beta CDR3 regions, with RNA transcripts as the source. The primer set for the first-round RT-PCR of the TCR CDR3 was HTBI. TCRdb analysed the multiplex PCR reads with MiXCR anew, one entry per CDR3 protein. The sample lists some 490,000 distinct CDR3 sequences; roughly a sixth were seen once. This clonotype was seen only a few times. Source material: blood. This clonotype originated in a woman in her twenties or thirties with Graves' ophthalmopathy. The chain combines TRBV4-1 with TRBJ2-3; TRBD2 agrees at 9 bases. The DNA for the CDR3 is TGCGCCAGCAGCCCCATAGCGGGAGACCCCACAGATACGCAGTATTTT. As protein: CASSPIAGDPTDTQYF.